This is a list of T cell receptor beta chains from one sample in a study of T cell repertoires in cytomegalovirus infection. In TCRdb, the reads were re-called with MiXCR into one record per CDR3 protein. The repertoire has 150,000 to 200,000 distinct CDR3 sequences, around an eighth of them found once; the top ten carry about a quarter. Sequencing was carried out using PBMCs. Receptors originate from a human donor in good health (CMV status not recorded). Some clones in this sample may be carry-over from other donors' samples. Both conserved end residues are part of each CDR3. A D gene is named only where the DNA matches it firmly. Size tells how often a clone was seen (once, few, many) or the class of an expanded clone, and some rows leave it out.

CDR3aa	CDR3nt	j_gene	abundance	d_gene	v_gene
CSAPYAGLHEQYF	TGCAGTGCACCTTACGCGGGGCTCCACGAGCAGTACTTC	TRBJ2-7	once	.	TRBV20-1
CASSFRTGGDGNTIYF	TGTGCCAGCAGTTTTCGGACAGGGGGCGACGGAAACACCATATATTTT	TRBJ1-3	.	TRBD1	TRBV28
CASSPPGGSYNEQFF	TGTGCCAGCAGCCCGCCGGGGGGCAGCTACAATGAGCAGTTCTTC	TRBJ2-1	.	.	TRBV5-6
CASSPQSGQETQYF	TGTGCCAGCTCACCACAGTCAGGTCAAGAGACCCAGTACTTC	TRBJ2-5	few	.	TRBV18
CASSFSPNTEAFF	TGTGCCAGCAGCTTTAGCCCGAACACTGAAGCTTTCTTT	TRBJ1-1	many	.	TRBV7-3
CASSLVGREGGELFF	TGTGCCAGCAGCTTAGTAGGCAGGGAAGGCGGGGAGCTGTTTTTT	TRBJ2-2	.	.	TRBV11-2
CATLATGYNEQFF	TGTGCCACCCTAGCTACAGGCTACAATGAGCAGTTCTTC	TRBJ2-1	.	.	TRBV6-5
CASRPGNYGYTF	TGTGCCAGCAGACCGGGAAACTATGGCTACACCTTC	TRBJ1-2	few	.	TRBV28
CATASSGGSYEQYF	TGTGCCACCGCGTCGTCTGGGGGATCCTACGAGCAGTACTTC	TRBJ2-7	few	.	TRBV10-3
CASSLTPASYERYF	TGTGCCAGCAGTTTAACCCCAGCTTCCTACGAGCGGTACTTC	TRBJ2-7	.	.	TRBV27
CASSSGQGVTEAFF	TGTGCCAGCAGCTCCGGACAGGGGGTGACTGAAGCTTTCTTT	TRBJ1-1	many	TRBD1	TRBV7-6
CASTPPEGTEAFF	TGTGCCAGCACGCCCCCCGAGGGCACTGAAGCTTTCTTT	TRBJ1-1	few	.	TRBV3-1
CASSLRAGAGALTDTQYF	TGTGCCAGCAGCTTACGGGCTGGAGCGGGAGCACTCACAGATACGCAGTATTTT	TRBJ2-3	many	TRBD2	TRBV7-3
CASSLGQVEQPQHF	TGTGCCAGCAGCCTGGGACAGGTCGAACAGCCCCAGCATTTT	TRBJ1-5	few	TRBD1	TRBV5-5
CASSRRDGQETQYF	TGTGCCAGCAGCAGGAGAGACGGACAAGAGACCCAGTACTTC	TRBJ2-5	many	.	TRBV7-2
CASSLGGQVSYNEQFF	TGTGCCAGCAGCCTAGGCGGACAGGTCTCCTACAATGAGCAGTTCTTC	TRBJ2-1	many	TRBD1	TRBV5-5
CASSSLANRGRLNTEAFF	TGTGCCAGCAGCTCCTTAGCTAACAGGGGGCGGTTGAACACTGAAGCTTTCTTT	TRBJ1-1	many	TRBD1	TRBV7-9
CATSRDGVQETQYF	TGTGCCACCAGCAGAGATGGAGTCCAAGAGACCCAGTACTTC	TRBJ2-5	few	.	TRBV15
CSVGAPTNTEAFF	TGCAGCGTTGGAGCTCCGACAAACACTGAAGCTTTCTTT	TRBJ1-1	many	.	TRBV29-1
CASSDRGLPPNTEAFF	TGTGCCAGCAGCGACAGGGGGCTTCCCCCGAACACTGAAGCTTTCTTT	TRBJ1-1	many	TRBD1	TRBV12-3/TRBV12-4
CASSLAPSTDTQYF	TGTGCCAGCAGCTTGGCACCTTCCACAGATACGCAGTATTTT	TRBJ2-3	many	.	TRBV5-4
CASSLTGVGSYEQYF	TGTGCCAGCAGTTTAACCGGGGTCGGCTCCTACGAGCAGTACTTC	TRBJ2-7	.	.	TRBV28